A selection of T cell receptor beta chains follows, all from one sample in a study of blood T cell repertoires in COVID-19. Profiled with immunoSEQ multiplex PCR; TCRdb holds only in-frame clones, not every one. Among tens of thousands of clones, under 90% were seen once, and the ten largest hold under 3.5%. The sample comprised peripheral blood. Every receptor here comes from a woman in her 70s with acute or convalescent COVID-19. The conserved cysteine and the conserved F or W are not part of the CDR3 here.

V	J	CDR3
TRBV5-1	TRBJ2-5	ASSFPVLGSTETQY
TRBV5-1	TRBJ1-1	ASSPLTATLNTEAF
TRBV9	TRBJ2-3	ASSARTNPQGGDTQY
TRBV3-1/TRBV3-2	TRBJ2-4	ASSQRGPSPNIQY
TRBV19	TRBJ2-7	ASRYRDIGYEQY
TRBV5-1	TRBJ1-1	ASSFSSNTEAF
TRBV28	TRBJ1-5	AIGTGGAGQPQH
TRBV19	TRBJ1-5	ASSATTGGGPGGNQPQH
TRBV29-1	TRBJ1-4	SVVAQGSGGKLF
TRBV19	TRBJ2-3	ASSIDRARTDTQY
TRBV25-1	TRBJ1-5	ASRGGVQAPQH
TRBV2	TRBJ1-5	ASSLTQGSNQPQH
TRBV28	TRBJ2-1	ASRKGGDEQF
TRBV18	TRBJ2-7	ASSTGGDISYEQY
TRBV5-1	TRBJ1-2	ASSLEQGRHYGYT
TRBV3-1/TRBV3-2	TRBJ1-3	ASSPPGLNTIY
TRBV6-5	TRBJ1-3	ASSISDRGNTIY